This T cell receptor (beta chain) was recorded in a study of post-analysis software for immune sequencing data. Study-wide background: Secondary progressive, relapsing-remitting and progressive-relapsing multiple sclerosis were among the included disease courses.

Study-wide results and limits: When patients were compared with controls, a handful of TRBV segments were more frequent, TRBV5-6, TRBV5-1 and TRBV20-1 among them. There was significantly lower normalized Chao1 diversity in multiple sclerosis patients than in controls. Strong co-clustering by F measure was seen for same-batch samples.

Only a few counts were recorded for this clonotype. Its specificity is unknown. V was shortened by 7 bases and J by 5 bases, with 20 bases between the two germline ends. The germline V gene encodes CDR1 DFQATT and CDR2 SNEGSKA (reference sequence). The CDR3 totals 14 residues. Built from TCR beta cDNA, the libraries had unique molecular identifiers in them. A population of roughly 0.85 to 11 million T cells gave rise to about 500,000 cDNA molecules. TCRdb ran MiXCR on the PCR reads and lists one entry per CDR3 protein. The sample includes 450,000 to 700,000 distinct CDR3 sequences, 44% of them seen just once.

The V gene is TRBV20-1, the J gene TRBJ1-1; D might be TRBD1 (5 bases). The receptor was derived from a girl between 10 and 17 years old with multiple sclerosis. Sequencing input: blood. The CDR3 protein is CSVLRSGIWTEAFF. As DNA, the CDR3 is TGCAGTGTTCTCCGCTCAGGGATATGGACTGAAGCTTTCTTT.